The clone carrying this T cell receptor (beta chain) was counted at least ten times. The antigen is undetermined. The sample belongs to a study of early T cells in non-severe SARS-CoV-2 infection. Study at large: Chains were unpaired, as sequencing was done on bulk RNA from unsorted whole blood. Study-level findings and limits: VDJdb-based annotation leaned toward anti-spike CD8 responses and missed private and CD4 specificities.

Germline V gene data show CDR1 as MNHNY and CDR2 as SVGAGI (reference sequence). V lost 10 bases to trimming and J lost 0 bases, with 17 bases between them. The CDR3 is 15 amino acids. Unique molecular identifiers were attached to individual cDNA molecules. Each CDR3 protein is one row after TCRdb ran MiXCR on the 5' RACE reads. The sample has about 67,000 distinct CDR3 sequences, roughly 11% seen once. This clonotype originated in an adult who was a healthcare worker with PCR-confirmed SARS-CoV-2 infection or an uninfected control (not recorded which). Sequenced input: whole blood. The chain combines TRBV6-6 with TRBJ2-3; D is ambiguous. The CDR3 coding sequence is TGTGCCATATCGCGTGGTGTTCCTAGCACAGATACGCAGTATTTT. Its protein product is CAISRGVPSTDTQYF.